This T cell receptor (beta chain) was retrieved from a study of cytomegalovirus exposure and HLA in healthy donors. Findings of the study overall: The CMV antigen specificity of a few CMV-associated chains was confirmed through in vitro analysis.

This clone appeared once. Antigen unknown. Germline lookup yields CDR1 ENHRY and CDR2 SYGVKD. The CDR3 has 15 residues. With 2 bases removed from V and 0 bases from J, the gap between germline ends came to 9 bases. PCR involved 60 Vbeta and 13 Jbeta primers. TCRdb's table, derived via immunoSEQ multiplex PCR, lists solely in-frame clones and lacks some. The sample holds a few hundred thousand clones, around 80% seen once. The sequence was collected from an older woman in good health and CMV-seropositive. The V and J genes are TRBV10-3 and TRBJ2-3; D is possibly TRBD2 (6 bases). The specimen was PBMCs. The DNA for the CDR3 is TGTGCCATCAGTGAGCCGGGAGCCAGCACAGATACGCAGTATTTT. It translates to CAISEPGASTDTQYF.